This T cell receptor (beta chain) appears in the sequencing data of a study of T cell changes during pregnancy in multiple sclerosis. TCRdb's copy holds only in-frame clones and misses some; the assay was immunoSEQ multiplex PCR. The sample records more than 65,000 clones, approximately 91% being singletons. This CDR3 comprises 15 residues. Trimming took off 6 bases at V and 1 base at J, with 14 bases between the two ends. Germline CDR1 is MNHEY and CDR2 is SVGAGI. The chain recombines TRBV6-5 with TRBJ2-3, with D maybe TRBD2 (6 bases). The origin of this receptor is a female donor with multiple sclerosis, enrolled in a pregnancy study. Sequencing was performed on peripheral blood, taken in the first trimester of pregnancy. CDR3: CASRDGGTGTDTQYF. The DNA of the CDR3 is TGTGCCAGCAGGGATGGGGGGACGGGCACAGATACGCAGTATTTT.